This is a list of T cell receptor beta chains from one sample in a study of cytomegalovirus exposure and HLA in healthy donors. The data were produced by immunoSEQ multiplex PCR, yet TCRdb's version contains in-frame clones alone and is incomplete. The sample carries roughly 150,000 clones, about 85% recorded once. Sequencing was performed on PBMCs. These receptors all stem from a man under 40 in good health and CMV-seropositive. Both conserved end residues are trimmed from each CDR3.

V gene	J gene	CDR3 protein
TRBV19	TRBJ1-2	ASSIFGYT
TRBV11-2	TRBJ1-2	ASSSVGGDYGYT
TRBV10-3	TRBJ1-4	AISDPARGTNEKLF
TRBV27	TRBJ1-1	ASSDTGGRVNTEAF
TRBV7-2	TRBJ1-2	ASSLDPRQTNYGYT
TRBV27	TRBJ2-7	ASGPGQAIYEQY
TRBV5-1	TRBJ2-3	ASSMTSGGVTDTQY
TRBV7-6	TRBJ2-1	ASSSTLGLAGNNEQF
TRBV21-1	TRBJ2-5	ASSKRQGETQY
TRBV10-3	TRBJ1-2	AISDSTKTYGYT
TRBV5-6	TRBJ1-2	ASSGGYGYT
TRBV6-4	TRBJ2-1	ASSASGGDYNEQF
TRBV4-3	TRBJ2-3	ASSQDLFGGPGGGDTQY
TRBV6-1	TRBJ1-2	ASSEYEGDYGYT
TRBV4-1	TRBJ2-7	ASSQGTGGSEQY
TRBV6-5	TRBJ2-3	ASSYQAGAADTQY